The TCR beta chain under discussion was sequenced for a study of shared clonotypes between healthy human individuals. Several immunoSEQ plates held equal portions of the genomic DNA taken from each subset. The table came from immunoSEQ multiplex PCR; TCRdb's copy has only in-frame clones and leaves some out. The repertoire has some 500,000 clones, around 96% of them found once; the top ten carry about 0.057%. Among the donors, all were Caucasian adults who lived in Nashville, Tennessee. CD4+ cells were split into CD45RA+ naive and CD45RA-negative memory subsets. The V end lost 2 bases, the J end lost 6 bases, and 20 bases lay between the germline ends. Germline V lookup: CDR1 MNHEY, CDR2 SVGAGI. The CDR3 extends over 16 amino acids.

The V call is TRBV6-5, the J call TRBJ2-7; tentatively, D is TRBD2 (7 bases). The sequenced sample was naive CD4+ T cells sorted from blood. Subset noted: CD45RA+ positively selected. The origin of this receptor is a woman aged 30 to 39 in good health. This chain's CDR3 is CASSYGGGGRAFEQYF. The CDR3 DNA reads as TGTGCCAGCAGTTACGGAGGGGGGGGACGGGCTTTCGAGCAGTACTTC.